The rows below give T cell receptor beta chains drawn from one sample of a study of cytomegalovirus exposure and HLA in healthy donors. This table comes from immunoSEQ multiplex PCR, and its TCRdb copy is limited to in-frame clones, with some not included. The top ten hold about 4% of the sample, which has around 100,000 clones, around 68% seen once. Sequencing was done on a sample of PBMCs. These receptors all come from a woman between 40 and 55 years old in good health and CMV-seropositive. CDR3s leave out the opening cysteine and the closing phenylalanine or tryptophan. Part of the rows lack a size; the others show once, few, many or a class for expanded clones.

TRBJ2-3 . TRBV5-5 ASSLYTDTQY
TRBJ2-7 . TRBV6-6 ASSLGGGSSYEQY
TRBJ2-5 . TRBV14 ASSQWDRGRETQY
TRBJ2-3 . TRBV7-6 ASSPTSGGYTDTQY
TRBJ1-1 . TRBV5-6 ASSLALTGSEAF
TRBJ2-7 . TRBV5-5 ASSLWDNYEQY
TRBJ2-1 . TRBV5-5 ASSLLYPALHNNEQF
TRBJ2-3 . TRBV18 ASSPPLGTSTDTQY
TRBJ1-2 . TRBV21-1 ASSTSHRRLPLPNYGYT
TRBJ2-7 . TRBV7-3 ASSPGRGGDEQY
TRBJ1-1 . TRBV2 ASNEGVLRAF
TRBJ2-5 . TRBV5-1 ASSLDGGLETQY
TRBJ2-7 . TRBV7-9 ASSHRSDHEQY
TRBJ1-2 . TRBV7-3 ASSEQGVGYGYT
TRBJ1-2 few TRBV5-1 ASSFADRELDGYT
TRBJ2-3 . TRBV14 ASSQGTGTGGRTDTQY
TRBJ1-2 . TRBV4-3 ASSLGQNYGYT
TRBJ1-5 few TRBV28 ASSSGQAQPQH
TRBJ2-2 . TRBV5-1 ASSRFWRGSNTGELF
TRBJ2-7 once TRBV5-4 ASSLEAAYYYEQY
TRBJ2-5 few TRBV19 ASSILAGGRGGETQY
TRBJ2-1 . TRBV12-5 ASGLGTSGATYNEQF